What follows describes a single T cell receptor (beta chain). What this receptor recognizes is not known. Within one base of it there is no much larger clone, and no base qualities were kept. These data belong to a study of blood T cells in healthy people across ages (dated by TCRdb to 2015 to 2017). A note on the overall study: In model experiments, template switching captured about one uniquely barcoded TCR beta cDNA molecule for every two T cells. Using the same blood draw, the study looked at two additional independent replicas of 1 million unique cDNA reads for two donors, one aged 18 to 30 and the other aged 80 or older. Using deep sequencing normalized with unique cDNA molecular identifiers, the study measured how TCR beta repertoire diversity changes with age. Four age groups were formed from the donors: young (average approximately 17 years), middle-aged (less than 40), aged (62) and long-lived (about 75). Donors of different ages were randomly distributed across sequencing lanes to avoid experimental bias.

The paper's findings and limits, for the study overall: Total diversity estimates from one million sequenced T cells were considered lower bounds and underestimates. The percentage of naive T cells measured by flow cytometry correlated strongly with observed TCR beta diversity. Bulk unsorted PBMC profiling prevented conclusive comparison of naive and antigen-experienced compartments. Observed TCR beta diversity per million T cells fell roughly linearly with age, and a significant reduction was already apparent by age around 44. The long-lived group showed more naive CD4+ T cells, fewer expanded clones and increased TCR diversity than the aged group, suggesting age selection. Because the CMV infection status of the donors was unknown, age-related changes in expanded clonotypes may potentially have been confounded.

At the junction V is shortened by 6 bases and J by 1 base, with 7 bases in between. The CDR3 sequence holds 12 residues, the cysteine and phenylalanine included. Only the CDR3 DNA stays, 36 bases, in frame from base 1. CDR1 is given as KGHSH and CDR2 as LQKENI, both from the germline V gene. Systemically healthy Caucasian individuals from Russia, 39 in total and aged about 6 to 90 years, were included as donors. Each donor gave about 9.2 milliliters of peripheral blood, drawn into EDTA-treated Vacutainer tubes. Ficoll-Paque density-gradient centrifugation was used to isolate PBMCs, with at least 6 million obtained per sample. Total RNA was extracted from PBMCs with Trizol reagent, with at least 6 micrograms obtained per sample. For every donor, flow cytometry on a PBMC aliquot measured the percentage of naive CD45RAhigh/CD27high T cells. The library was made by 5' RACE. For sequencing, an Illumina HiSeq 2500 was employed. A second roughly 6 to 11 cycle PCR used a sample-barcoded 5' primer and a J-beta primer mix. A unique molecular identifier was introduced onto each TCR beta cDNA molecule by a template-switch 5' adaptor carrying 12 random nucleotides. Each sample yielded at least 3 million CDR3-containing paired-end reads. The Mint cDNA synthesis kit, primed by a TRBC-specific oligonucleotide, was used to synthesize first-strand cDNA from all RNA. All cDNA was treated with uracil-DNA glycosylase and then went through a first 18-cycle PCR with the universal primers M1SS and BC2_uni_R. Turning to the authors' computational methods: Each sample was normalized by randomly selecting 1 million high-quality reads, each carrying a distinct molecular identifier. Instead of being binned into consensus sequences, reads that shared molecular identifiers were thrown out. MiTCR, run with a Q25 quality threshold and the strictest error-elimination algorithm, handled CDR3 identification, clonotype clustering and error correction. A nonparametric unseen species model with Euler transformation was used to estimate a lower bound on total TCR beta diversity. Using fastp at Q25 and MiXCR, TCRdb reprocessed the public reads and kept productive beta chains. Rows are unified per CDR3 protein, each entry keeping the most common DNA and genes. The V and J calls come from TCRdb's annotation, not from the publication. The sample has more than 650,000 distinct CDR3 sequences on record, 20% to 25% of them singletons. The ten largest clones capture less than 25% of the sample.

The sequence was obtained from a man aged 65 to 79 in good health. The V and J segments used are TRBV18 and TRBJ2-7, with the D gene too uncertain to name. The material sequenced was blood. The encoded CDR3 is CASSRRSYEQYF. The bases are TGTGCCAGCTCCCGACGTTCCTACGAGCAGTACTTC.